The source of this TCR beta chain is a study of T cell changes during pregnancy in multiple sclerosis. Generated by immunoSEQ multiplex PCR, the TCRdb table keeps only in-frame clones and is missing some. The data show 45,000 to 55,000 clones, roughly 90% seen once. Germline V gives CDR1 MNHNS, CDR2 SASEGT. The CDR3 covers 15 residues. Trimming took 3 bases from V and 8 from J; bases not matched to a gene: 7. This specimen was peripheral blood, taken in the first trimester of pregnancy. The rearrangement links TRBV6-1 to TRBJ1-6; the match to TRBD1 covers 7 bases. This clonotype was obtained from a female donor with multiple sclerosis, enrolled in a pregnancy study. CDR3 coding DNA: TGTGCCAGCAGTGAGGTCCGGGACAGCCATTCACCCCTCCACTTT. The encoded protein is CASSEVRDSHSPLHF.